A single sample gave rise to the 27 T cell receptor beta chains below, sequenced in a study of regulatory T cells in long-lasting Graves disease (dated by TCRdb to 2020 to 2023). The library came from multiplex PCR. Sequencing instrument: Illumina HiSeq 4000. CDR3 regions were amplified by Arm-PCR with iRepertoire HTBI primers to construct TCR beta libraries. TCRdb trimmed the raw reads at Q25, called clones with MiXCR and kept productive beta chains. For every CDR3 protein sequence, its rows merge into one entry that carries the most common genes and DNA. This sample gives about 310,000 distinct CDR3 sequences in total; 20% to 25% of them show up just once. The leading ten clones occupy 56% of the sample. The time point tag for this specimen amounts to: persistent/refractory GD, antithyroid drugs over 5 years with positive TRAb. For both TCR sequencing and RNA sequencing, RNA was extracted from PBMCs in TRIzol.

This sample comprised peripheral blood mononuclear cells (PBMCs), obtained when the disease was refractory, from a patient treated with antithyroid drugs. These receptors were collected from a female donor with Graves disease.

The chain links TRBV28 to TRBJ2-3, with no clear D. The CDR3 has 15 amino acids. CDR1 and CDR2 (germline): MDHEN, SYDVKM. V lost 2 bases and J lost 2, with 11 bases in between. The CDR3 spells CASSLRTEYTDTQYF. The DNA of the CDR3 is TGTGCCAGCAGTTTACGGACGGAATACACAGATACGCAGTATTTT.

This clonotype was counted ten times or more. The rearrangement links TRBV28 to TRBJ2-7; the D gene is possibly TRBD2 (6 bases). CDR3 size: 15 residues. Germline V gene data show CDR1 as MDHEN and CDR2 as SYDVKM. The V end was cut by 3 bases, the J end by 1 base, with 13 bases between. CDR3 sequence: CASSFSRDKSYEQYF. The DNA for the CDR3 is TGTGCCAGCAGTTTTTCGCGGGATAAGTCCTACGAGCAGTACTTC.

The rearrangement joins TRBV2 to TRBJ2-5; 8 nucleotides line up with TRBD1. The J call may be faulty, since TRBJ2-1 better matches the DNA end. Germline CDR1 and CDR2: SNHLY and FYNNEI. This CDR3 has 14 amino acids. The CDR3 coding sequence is TGTGCCAGCGGACAGGGTAAAGCAGTCAATGAGCAGTTCTTC. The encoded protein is CASGQGKAVNEQFF.

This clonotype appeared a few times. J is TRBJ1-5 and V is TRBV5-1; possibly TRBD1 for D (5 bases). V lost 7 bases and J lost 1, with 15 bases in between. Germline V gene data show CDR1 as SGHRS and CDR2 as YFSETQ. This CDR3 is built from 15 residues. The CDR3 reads CASAVGVDSNQPQHF. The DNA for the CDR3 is TGCGCCAGCGCAGTAGGGGTTGACAGCAATCAGCCCCAGCATTTT.

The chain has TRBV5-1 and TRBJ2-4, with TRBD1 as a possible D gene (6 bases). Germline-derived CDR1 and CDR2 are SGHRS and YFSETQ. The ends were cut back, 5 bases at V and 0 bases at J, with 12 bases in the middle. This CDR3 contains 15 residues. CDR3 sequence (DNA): TGCGCCAGCAGACACAGGGCTGAAGCCAAAAACATTCAGTACTTC. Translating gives CASRHRAEAKNIQYF.

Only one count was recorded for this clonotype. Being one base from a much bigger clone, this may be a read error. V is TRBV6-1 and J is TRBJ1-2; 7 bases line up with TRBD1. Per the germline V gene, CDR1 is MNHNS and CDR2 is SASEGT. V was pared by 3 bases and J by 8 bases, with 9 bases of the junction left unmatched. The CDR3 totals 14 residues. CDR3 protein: CASSDPPGTVGYTF. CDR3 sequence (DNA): TGTGCCAGCAGTGACCCCCCCGGGACAGTGGGCTACACCTTC.

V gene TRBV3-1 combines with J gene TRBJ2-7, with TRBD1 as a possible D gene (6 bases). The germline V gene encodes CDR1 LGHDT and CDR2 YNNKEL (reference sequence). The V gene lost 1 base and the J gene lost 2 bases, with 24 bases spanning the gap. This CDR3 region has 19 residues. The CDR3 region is CASSQGPDRIMISPYEQYF. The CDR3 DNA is TGTGCCAGCAGCCAAGGTCCGGACAGAATAATGATTTCACCCTACGAGCAGTACTTC.

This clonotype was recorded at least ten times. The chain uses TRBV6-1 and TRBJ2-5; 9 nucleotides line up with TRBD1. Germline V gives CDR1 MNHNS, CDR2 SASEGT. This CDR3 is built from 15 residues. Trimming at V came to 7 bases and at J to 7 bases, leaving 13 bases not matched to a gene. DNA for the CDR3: TGTGCCAGCACTCCCACTAGACAGGGGGTGGGGACCCAGTACTTC. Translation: CASTPTRQGVGTQYF.

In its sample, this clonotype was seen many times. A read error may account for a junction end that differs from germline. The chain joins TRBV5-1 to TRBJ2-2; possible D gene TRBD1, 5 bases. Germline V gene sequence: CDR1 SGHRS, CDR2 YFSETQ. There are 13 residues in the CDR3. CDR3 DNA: TGTGCCAGCAGCCTCAGGGACACCGGGGAGCTGTTTTTT. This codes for CASSLRDTGELFF. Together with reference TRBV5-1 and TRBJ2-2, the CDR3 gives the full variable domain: KAGVTQTPRYLIKTRGQQVTLSCSPISGHRSVSWYQQTPGQGLQFLFEYFSETQRNKGNFPGRFSGRQFSNSRSEMNVSTLELGDSALYLCASSLRDTGELFFGEGSRLTVL.

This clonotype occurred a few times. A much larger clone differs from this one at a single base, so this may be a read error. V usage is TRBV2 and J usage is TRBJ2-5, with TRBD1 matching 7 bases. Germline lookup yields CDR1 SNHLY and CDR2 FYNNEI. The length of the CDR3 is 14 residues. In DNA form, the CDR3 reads TGTGCCGGCAGTCAATACAGGGGACAAGAGACCCAGTACTTC. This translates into CAGSQYRGQETQYF. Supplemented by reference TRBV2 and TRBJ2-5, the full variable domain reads EPEVTQTPSHQVTQMGQEVILRCVPISNHLYFYWYRQILGQKVEFLVSFYNNEISEKSEIFDDQFSVERPDGSNFTLKIRSTKLEDSAMYFCAGSQYRGQETQYFGPGTRLLVL.

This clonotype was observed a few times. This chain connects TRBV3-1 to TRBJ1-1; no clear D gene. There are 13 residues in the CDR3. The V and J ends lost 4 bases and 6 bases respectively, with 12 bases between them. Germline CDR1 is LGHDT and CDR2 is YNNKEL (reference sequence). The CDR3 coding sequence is TGTGCCAGCAGCCTTGGACGGACCGCTGAAGCTTTCTTT. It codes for CASSLGRTAEAFF.

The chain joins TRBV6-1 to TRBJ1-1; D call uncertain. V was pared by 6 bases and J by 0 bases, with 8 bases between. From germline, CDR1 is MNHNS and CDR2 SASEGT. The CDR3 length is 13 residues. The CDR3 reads CASSRTMNTEAFF. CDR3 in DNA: TGTGCCAGCAGCCGCACGATGAACACTGAAGCTTTCTTT.

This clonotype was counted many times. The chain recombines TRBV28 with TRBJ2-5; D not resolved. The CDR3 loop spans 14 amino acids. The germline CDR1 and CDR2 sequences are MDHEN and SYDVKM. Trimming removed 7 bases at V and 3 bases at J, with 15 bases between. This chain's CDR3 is CASTPMGLKETQYF. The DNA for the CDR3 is TGTGCCAGCACCCCCATGGGCCTGAAAGAGACCCAGTACTTC. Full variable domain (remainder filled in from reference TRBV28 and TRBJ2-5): DVKVTQSSRYLVKRTGEKVFLECVQDMDHENMFWYRQDPGLGLRLIYFSYDVKMKEKGDIPEGYSVSREKKERFSLILESASTNQTSMYLCASTPMGLKETQYFGPGTRLLVL.

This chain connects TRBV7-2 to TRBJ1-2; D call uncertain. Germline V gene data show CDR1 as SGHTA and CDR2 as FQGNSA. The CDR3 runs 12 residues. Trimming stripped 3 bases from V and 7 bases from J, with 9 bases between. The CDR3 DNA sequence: TGTGCCAGCAGCTTTATGGGTATTGGCTACACCTTC. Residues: CASSFMGIGYTF.

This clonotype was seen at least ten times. The CDR3 here is CASSNVRDRGRMNTGELFF. The DNA for the CDR3 is TGCGCCAGCAGCAATGTCCGGGACAGGGGGCGAATGAACACCGGGGAGCTGTTTTTT. This chain links TRBV5-1 with TRBJ2-2; 12 bases are a match to TRBD1. This CDR3 spans 19 amino acids. J was trimmed by 1 base and V by 4 bases; bases with no gene match: 11. Germline V gene sequence: CDR1 SGHRS, CDR2 YFSETQ. Drawing the rest from reference TRBV5-1 and TRBJ2-2, the complete variable domain is KAGVTQTPRYLIKTRGQQVTLSCSPISGHRSVSWYQQTPGQGLQFLFEYFSETQRNKGNFPGRFSGRQFSNSRSEMNVSTLELGDSALYLCASSNVRDRGRMNTGELFFGEGSRLTVL.

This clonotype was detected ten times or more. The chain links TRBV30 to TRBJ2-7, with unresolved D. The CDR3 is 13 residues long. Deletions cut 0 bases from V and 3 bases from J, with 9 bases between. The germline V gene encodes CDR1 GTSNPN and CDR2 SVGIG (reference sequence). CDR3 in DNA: TGTGCCTGGAGTGTCGATGTGGGCTACGAGCAGTACTTC. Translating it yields CAWSVDVGYEQYF. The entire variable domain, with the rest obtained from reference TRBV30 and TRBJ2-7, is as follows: SQTIHQWPATLVQPVGSPLSLECTVEGTSNPNLYWYRQAAGRGLQLLFYSVGIGQISSEVPQNLSASRPQDRQFILSSKKLLLSDSGFYLCAWSVDVGYEQYFGPGTRLTVT.

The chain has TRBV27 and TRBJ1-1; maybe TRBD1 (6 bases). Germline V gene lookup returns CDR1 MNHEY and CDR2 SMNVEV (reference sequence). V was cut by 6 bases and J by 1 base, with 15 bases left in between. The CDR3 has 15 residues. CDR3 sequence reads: CASRRLGGANTEAFF. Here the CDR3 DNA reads TGTGCCAGCAGGAGGTTAGGGGGGGCGAACACTGAAGCTTTCTTT.

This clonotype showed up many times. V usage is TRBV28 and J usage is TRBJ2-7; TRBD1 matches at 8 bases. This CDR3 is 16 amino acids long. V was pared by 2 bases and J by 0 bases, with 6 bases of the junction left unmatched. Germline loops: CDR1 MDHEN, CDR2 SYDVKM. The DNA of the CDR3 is TGTGCCAGCAGTTTACCGATCACAGGGGGCTCCTACGAGCAGTACTTC. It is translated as CASSLPITGGSYEQYF.

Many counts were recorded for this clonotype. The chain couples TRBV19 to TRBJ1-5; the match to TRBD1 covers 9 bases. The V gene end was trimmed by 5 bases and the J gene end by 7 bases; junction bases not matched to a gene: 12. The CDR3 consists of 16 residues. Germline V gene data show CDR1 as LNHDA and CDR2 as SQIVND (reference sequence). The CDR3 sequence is CASSQTWDREGQPQHF. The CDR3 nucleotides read TGTGCCAGTAGTCAAACCTGGGACAGGGAAGGGCAGCCCCAGCATTTT.

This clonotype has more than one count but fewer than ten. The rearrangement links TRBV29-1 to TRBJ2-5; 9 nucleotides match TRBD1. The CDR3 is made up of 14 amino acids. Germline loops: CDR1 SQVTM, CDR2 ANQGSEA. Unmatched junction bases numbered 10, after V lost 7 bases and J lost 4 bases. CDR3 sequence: CSASTGGEGETQYF. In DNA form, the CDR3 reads TGCAGCGCGTCTACAGGGGGCGAGGGAGAGACCCAGTACTTC.

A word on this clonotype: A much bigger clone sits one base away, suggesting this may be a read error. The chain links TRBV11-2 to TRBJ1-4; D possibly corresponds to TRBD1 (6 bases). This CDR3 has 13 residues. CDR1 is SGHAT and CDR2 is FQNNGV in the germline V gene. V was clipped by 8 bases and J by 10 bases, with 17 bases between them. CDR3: CASQFGGAGKLFF. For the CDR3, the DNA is TGTGCCAGCCAGTTCGGGGGGGCTGGAAAACTGTTTTTT.

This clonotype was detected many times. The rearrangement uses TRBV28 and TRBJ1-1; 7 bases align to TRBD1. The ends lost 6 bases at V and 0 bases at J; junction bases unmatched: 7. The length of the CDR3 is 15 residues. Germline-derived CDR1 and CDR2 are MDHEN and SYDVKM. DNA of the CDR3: TGTGCCAGCAGCTTTGGACAGGCCATGAACACTGAAGCTTTCTTT. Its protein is CASSFGQAMNTEAFF. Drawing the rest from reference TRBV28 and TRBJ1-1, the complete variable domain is DVKVTQSSRYLVKRTGEKVFLECVQDMDHENMFWYRQDPGLGLRLIYFSYDVKMKEKGDIPEGYSVSREKKERFSLILESASTNQTSMYLCASSFGQAMNTEAFFGQGTRLTVV.

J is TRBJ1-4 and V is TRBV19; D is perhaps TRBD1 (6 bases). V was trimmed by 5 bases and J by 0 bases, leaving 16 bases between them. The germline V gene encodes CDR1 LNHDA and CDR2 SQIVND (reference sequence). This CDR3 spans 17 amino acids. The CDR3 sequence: CASSPTGPLATNEKLFF. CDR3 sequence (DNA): TGTGCCAGTAGTCCTACAGGGCCCCTCGCAACTAATGAAAAACTGTTTTTT.

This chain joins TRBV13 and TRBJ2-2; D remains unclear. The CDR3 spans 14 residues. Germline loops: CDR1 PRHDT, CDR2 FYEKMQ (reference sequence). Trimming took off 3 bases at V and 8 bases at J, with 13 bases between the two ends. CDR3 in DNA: TGTGCCAGCAGCTTTACGCCGATTCCTGGGGAGCTGTTTTTT. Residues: CASSFTPIPGELFF.

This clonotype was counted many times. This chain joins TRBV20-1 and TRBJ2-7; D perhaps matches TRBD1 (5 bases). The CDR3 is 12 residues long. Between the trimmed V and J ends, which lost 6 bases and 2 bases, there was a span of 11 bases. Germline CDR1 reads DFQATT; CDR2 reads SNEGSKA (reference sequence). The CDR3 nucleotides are TGCAGTGCCAGGTCCAGGGCCTACGAGCAGTACTTC. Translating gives CSARSRAYEQYF.

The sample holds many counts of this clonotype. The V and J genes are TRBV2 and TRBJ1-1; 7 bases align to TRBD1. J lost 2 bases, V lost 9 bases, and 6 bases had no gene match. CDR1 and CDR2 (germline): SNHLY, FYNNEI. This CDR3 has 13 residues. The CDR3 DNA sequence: TGTGCCAGTAAGGACAGGCAAAACACTGAAGCTTTCTTT. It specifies CASKDRQNTEAFF.

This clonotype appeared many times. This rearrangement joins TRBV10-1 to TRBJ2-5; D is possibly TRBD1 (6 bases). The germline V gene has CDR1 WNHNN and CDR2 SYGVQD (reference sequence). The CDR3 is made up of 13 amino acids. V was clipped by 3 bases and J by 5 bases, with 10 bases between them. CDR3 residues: CASSDTGRETQYF. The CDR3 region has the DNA TGCGCCAGCAGTGACACAGGGCGGGAGACCCAGTACTTC.